The 32 T cell receptor beta chains reported below all come from one sample, sequenced in a study of beta chain features in type 1 diabetes. Whole-study findings and limits: Among all four CD4+ subsets, Type 1 diabetes patients had TCRB CDR3s that were moderately but significantly shorter.

Expressed TCRB transcripts were sequenced because the entire RNA isolate underwent reverse transcription. Some clones are missing from TCRdb's copy, which holds only in-frame ones; the method was immunoSEQ multiplex PCR. The sample carries roughly 150,000 clones, approximately 7.8% recorded once. These receptors have no known antigen. Sequenced sample: central memory CD4+ T cells from blood. The origin of the receptors is a woman between 40 and 50 years old with type 1 diabetes.

This clone was recorded a few times. This chain connects TRBV28 to TRBJ1-3; TRBD1 matches 8 bases. The germline CDR1 and CDR2 sequences are MDHEN and SYDVKM. The trim removed 7 bases at V and 3 bases at J, leaving 8 bases unmatched. The CDR3 sequence is 15 residues long. DNA for the CDR3: TGTGCCAGCACTCCCCAGGGGGCGGTTGGAAACACCATATATTTT. Translation gives CASTPQGAVGNTIYF.

This rearrangement joins TRBV9 to TRBJ1-3; D remains ambiguous. Between the trimmed V and J ends, which lost 4 bases and 0 bases, there was a span of 11 bases. Looked up from germline, CDR1 is SGDLS and CDR2 is YYNGEE. CDR3 length: 15 residues. CDR3 amino acids: CASSKDGGSGNTIYF. DNA of the CDR3: TGTGCCAGCAGCAAAGACGGCGGCTCTGGAAACACCATATATTTT. Combining the CDR3 with reference TRBV9 and TRBJ1-3 gives the whole variable domain DSGVTQTPKHLITATGQRVTLRCSPRSGDLSVYWYQQSLDQGLQFLIQYYNGEERAKGNILERFSAQQFPDLHSELNLSSLELGDSALYFCASSKDGGSGNTIYFGEGSWLTVV.

The CDR3 is CASSQGHSNQPQHF. For the CDR3, the DNA is TGTGCCAGCTCACAAGGACACAGTAATCAGCCCCAGCATTTT. This chain uses TRBV18 with TRBJ1-5; D may be TRBD1 (5 bases). The germline V gene has CDR1 KGHSH and CDR2 LQKENI. The CDR3 sequence is 14 residues long. Trimming removed 4 bases from V and 4 bases from J, with 11 bases in between.

To note about this clone: This same CDR3 is encoded by further DNA sequences in the sample. J is TRBJ1-1 and V is TRBV29-1; D possibly corresponds to TRBD1 (6 bases). This CDR3 is built from 12 residues. Germline V lookup: CDR1 SQVTM, CDR2 ANQGSEA. Trimming took off 6 bases at V and 5 bases at J, with 13 bases between the two ends. CDR3: CSVRQVGTEAFF. The CDR3 DNA follows: TGCAGCGTCCGACAGGTAGGGACTGAAGCTTTCTTT.

The chain joins TRBV29-1 to TRBJ2-1, with 10 nucleotides matching TRBD2. CDR3 length: 14 amino acids. Germline assignment: CDR1 SQVTM and CDR2 ANQGSEA. J was trimmed by 6 bases and V by 6 bases; bases with no gene match: 8. The CDR3 spells CSVPLLAGANEQFF. DNA of the CDR3: TGCAGCGTCCCGTTGCTAGCGGGGGCCAATGAGCAGTTCTTC.

This chain uses TRBV5-1 with TRBJ1-1, with D maybe TRBD1 (6 bases). The CDR3 contains 15 residues. The germline V gene encodes CDR1 SGHRS and CDR2 YFSETQ. Trimming cost V 4 bases and J 1 base, with 14 bases left between them. CDR3 amino acids: CASSISGQRNTEAFF. CDR3 coding DNA: TGCGCCAGCAGCATTTCCGGACAGCGGAACACTGAAGCTTTCTTT.

The chain employs TRBV4-3 and TRBJ1-1; perhaps TRBD1 as D (6 bases). Trimming took 0 bases from V and 0 from J, leaving 8 bases between them. Germline assignment: CDR1 LGHNA and CDR2 YSLEER. This CDR3 has 15 residues. This chain's CDR3 is CASSQDYRVNTEAFF. CDR3 bases: TGCGCCAGCAGCCAAGATTACAGGGTGAACACTGAAGCTTTCTTT.

This clone was picked up a small number of times. The chain carries TRBV15 and TRBJ2-7; 7 bases agree with TRBD1. Germline V CDR1 and CDR2: LNHNV, YYDKDF (reference sequence). The CDR3 is made up of 15 amino acids. J lost 0 bases, V lost 0 bases, and 2 bases had no gene match. CDR3 loop: CATSREGQSSYEQYF. CDR3 DNA sequence: TGTGCCACCAGCAGAGAGGGACAGAGCTCCTACGAGCAGTACTTC. The whole variable domain, filled in from reference TRBV15 and TRBJ2-7, reads DAMVIQNPRYQVTQFGKPVTLSCSQTLNHNVMYWYQQKSSQAPKLLFHYYDKDFNNEADTPDNFQSRRPNTSFCFLDIRSPGLGDTAMYLCATSREGQSSYEQYFGPGTRLTVT.

The V call is TRBV7-9, the J call TRBJ2-3; tentatively, D is TRBD2 (5 bases). The CDR3 length is 15 residues. Germline CDR1 is SEHNR and CDR2 is FQNEAQ (reference sequence). Trimming took off 2 bases at V and 2 bases at J, with 11 bases between the two ends. This chain's CDR3 is CASSLRPGNTDTQYF. CDR3 nucleotides: TGTGCCAGCAGCTTACGGCCCGGGAACACAGATACGCAGTATTTT.

CDR3 sequence (DNA): TGTGCCAGCAGTTACACCACACAGGGGGCCACTGAAGCTTTCTTT. Translating it yields CASSYTTQGATEAFF. The V and J genes are TRBV6-5 and TRBJ1-1; 9 bases are shared with TRBD1. This CDR3 is built from 15 residues. Looked up from germline, CDR1 is MNHEY and CDR2 is SVGAGI. V was clipped by 2 bases and J by 4 bases; unmatched bases: 5.

The chain couples TRBV28 to TRBJ2-1, with TRBD2 as a possible D gene (6 bases). The V end was cut by 10 bases, the J end by 6 bases, with 22 bases between. The length of the CDR3 is 15 residues. Germline lookup yields CDR1 MDHEN and CDR2 SYDVKM. The DNA for the CDR3 is TGTGCCACCCTTCCCGGGGGACGGGCCGGCAATGAGCAGTTCTTC. Translation gives CATLPGGRAGNEQFF.

This clone was detected only a few times. This rearrangement joins TRBV7-2 to TRBJ1-6; TRBD1 aligns across 9 bases. In germline, CDR1 is SGHTA, CDR2 FQGNSA. V shed 4 bases and J 9 bases; nucleotides not matched to a gene: 13. The CDR3 spans 17 residues. CDR3 DNA sequence: TGTGCCAGCAGCTCTAGGAGGGACAGGGTGGGGTTTTCACCCCTCCACTTT. It codes for CASSSRRDRVGFSPLHF.

A few counts support this clone. CDR3 sequence reads: CASSGLVGDEQYF. The CDR3 DNA sequence: TGTGCCAGCAGTGGACTAGTTGGAGACGAGCAGTACTTC. This chain links TRBV2 with TRBJ2-7; D may be TRBD2 (6 bases). CDR3 length: 13 amino acids. The germline V gene has CDR1 SNHLY and CDR2 FYNNEI. Between the trimmed V and J ends, which lost 4 bases and 5 bases, there was a span of 12 bases.

J is TRBJ1-2 and V is TRBV28; 7 nucleotides match TRBD1. J lost 9 bases, V lost 6 bases, and 13 bases had no gene match. CDR3 length equals 14 residues. The germline CDR1 and CDR2 sequences are MDHEN and SYDVKM. The CDR3 DNA follows: TGTGCCAGCAGCTTACCGGGGACAGTATACAGCTACACCTTC. It translates to CASSLPGTVYSYTF.

The chain joins TRBV5-4 to TRBJ2-3; D ambiguous. The V gene lost 0 bases and the J gene lost 0 bases, with 8 bases spanning the gap. The V gene's germline CDR1 is SGHNT and CDR2 YYREEE (reference sequence). The CDR3 loop spans 15 amino acids. In DNA, the CDR3 is TGTGCCAGCAGCTTGGGGGCGAGCAGCACAGATACGCAGTATTTT. This translates into CASSLGASSTDTQYF.

This clone showed up just a few times. The gene calls are TRBV29-1 and TRBJ2-2, with D possibly matching TRBD2 (5 bases). The germline V gene has CDR1 SQVTM and CDR2 ANQGSEA. This CDR3 is built from 13 residues. V lost 0 bases, J lost 6 bases, and 8 bases lay in between. CDR3 sequence: CSVEDRGAGELFF. The CDR3 coding sequence is TGCAGCGTTGAAGATCGGGGAGCCGGGGAGCTGTTTTTT.

This clone was detected only a few times. J is TRBJ2-7 and V is TRBV6-5, with TRBD2 matching over 10 bases. V was pared by 1 base and J by 5 bases, with 2 bases of the junction left unmatched. Germline CDR1 and CDR2: MNHEY and SVGAGI. CDR3 length: 14 amino acids. The CDR3 reads CASSYLAGGDEQYF. The DNA for the CDR3 is TGTGCCAGCAGTTACTTAGCGGGAGGAGACGAGCAGTACTTC.

V gene TRBV6-5 combines with J gene TRBJ2-5, with a possible D match to TRBD1 (6 bases). The germline V and J ends were trimmed by 8 bases and 3 bases, with 13 bases remaining between them. The CDR3 loop spans 13 amino acids. From germline, CDR1 is MNHEY and CDR2 SVGAGI. The CDR3 nucleotides are TGTGCCAGCGTGGCACAGGGAGAAGAGACCCAGTACTTC. Translation gives CASVAQGEETQYF.

To note about this clone: Other DNA sequences in the sample encode the same CDR3. The rearrangement uses TRBV27 and TRBJ2-7; D possibly corresponds to TRBD1 (6 bases). Between the trimmed V and J ends, which lost 5 bases and 0 bases, there was a span of 11 bases. This CDR3 comprises 14 residues. Germline assignment: CDR1 MNHEY and CDR2 SMNVEV (reference sequence). CDR3 nucleotides: TGTGCCAGCAGTGGTGGGGGCCTCTCCTACGAGCAGTACTTC. It is translated as CASSGGGLSYEQYF.

This clone was observed a few times. This rearrangement joins TRBV7-2 to TRBJ2-2, with a weak D call TRBD2 (6 bases). The germline V gene has CDR1 SGHTA and CDR2 FQGNSA. Trimming cost V 3 bases and J 9 bases, with 11 bases left between them. This CDR3 is 13 amino acids long. CDR3 nucleotide sequence: TGTGCCAGCAGCTTTGGCGGGGTCTGGGAGCTGTTTTTT. Residues: CASSFGGVWELFF.

This clone was counted a few times. This sequence joins TRBV7-9 and TRBJ1-1; the match to TRBD1 covers 8 bases. V lost 1 base to trimming and J lost 5 bases; unmatched junction nucleotides: 6. Looked up from germline, CDR1 is SEHNR and CDR2 is FQNEAQ (reference sequence). The CDR3 loop spans 15 amino acids. CDR3: CASSLGSGGVTEAFF. The CDR3 coding sequence is TGTGCCAGCAGCTTAGGCTCAGGGGGCGTGACTGAAGCTTTCTTT.

This clone has ten or more counts. The V call is TRBV5-1, the J call TRBJ2-7; possibly TRBD1 for D (5 bases). The CDR3 runs to 11 residues. CDR1 and CDR2 from the germline V gene are SGHRS and YFSETQ. V was clipped by 2 bases and J by 9 bases, with 9 bases between them. DNA for the CDR3: TGCGCCAGCAGCTTCGGACAAGGGCAGTACTTC. Translating gives CASSFGQGQYF.

The chain recombines TRBV14 with TRBJ2-7; no clear D gene. V lost 0 bases, J lost 7 bases, and 13 bases lay in between. Germline loops: CDR1 SGHDN, CDR2 FVKESK. This CDR3 comprises 14 residues. The CDR3 reads CASSQDRPGREQYF. CDR3 nucleotide sequence: TGTGCCAGCAGCCAAGATCGGCCAGGCAGGGAGCAGTACTTC.

This clone was counted only a few times. The chain joins TRBV9 to TRBJ1-2; 8 nucleotides align to TRBD1. Germline assignment: CDR1 SGDLS and CDR2 YYNGEE. The junction had 11 bases not matched to a gene; V was cut back by 4 bases and J by 6 bases. The CDR3 loop spans 15 amino acids. CDR3 DNA sequence: TGTGCCAGCAGCTACACCTCGACAGGGGATGATGGCTACACCTTC. Its translation is CASSYTSTGDDGYTF.

About this clone: This same CDR3 is encoded by further DNA sequences in the sample. The chain is built from TRBV19 and TRBJ1-5; 8 bases are shared with TRBD1. The germline V gene has CDR1 LNHDA and CDR2 SQIVND (reference sequence). Losses at the gene ends were 5 bases for V and 7 bases for J; bases not matched to a gene: 7. The CDR3 sequence is 14 residues long. The CDR3 region has the DNA TGTGCCAGTAGTCCAGACAGGGGCAGGCAGCCCCAGCATTTT. Translated, it gives CASSPDRGRQPQHF.

The chain combines TRBV5-4 with TRBJ2-2; TRBD1 might be the D (6 bases). CDR3 size: 15 residues. V lost 4 bases and J 3 bases, leaving 13 bases between the germline ends. The germline V gene has CDR1 SGHNT and CDR2 YYREEE (reference sequence). CDR3 protein: CASSQGQRDTGELFF. CDR3 bases: TGTGCCAGCAGCCAAGGACAGAGAGACACCGGGGAGCTGTTTTTT.

The V gene is TRBV4-1, the J gene TRBJ1-3, with a possible D match to TRBD1 (5 bases). From germline, CDR1 is MGHRA and CDR2 YSYEKL. The CDR3 totals 17 residues. Between the trimmed V and J ends, which lost 0 bases and 2 bases, there was a span of 14 bases. The CDR3 nucleotides read TGCGCCAGCAGCCAAGAGGTCAGGGCTCATACTGGAAACACCATATATTTT. Its protein product is CASSQEVRAHTGNTIYF.

This sequence joins TRBV9 and TRBJ2-7; D is possibly TRBD2 (5 bases). Trimming shortened V by 4 bases and J by 0 bases, and 14 bases separated the two germline ends. CDR3 size: 15 residues. Germline V gene lookup returns CDR1 SGDLS and CDR2 YYNGEE. This CDR3 is CASSPRVASSYEQYF. CDR3 sequence (DNA): TGTGCCAGCAGCCCTCGGGTAGCGAGCTCCTACGAGCAGTACTTC.

This clone showed up just a few times. J is TRBJ1-2 and V is TRBV29-1; the match to TRBD1 covers 8 bases. This CDR3 contains 14 residues. CDR1 SQVTM and CDR2 ANQGSEA come from the germline V gene. V dropped 5 bases and J dropped 4; count of bases not matched to a gene: 9. The CDR3 here is CSVKSGGTAYGYTF. Written as DNA, the CDR3 is TGCAGCGTTAAGTCAGGGGGCACGGCCTATGGCTACACCTTC.

V gene TRBV11-1 combines with J gene TRBJ2-7; D perhaps matches TRBD2 (5 bases). CDR3 length equals 14 residues. From germline, CDR1 is SGHAT and CDR2 FQDESV (reference sequence). V lost 5 bases and J 3 bases, leaving 14 bases between the germline ends. CDR3 protein: CASSPLGRDYEQYF. The CDR3 coding sequence is TGTGCCAGCAGCCCCCTTGGACGGGACTACGAGCAGTACTTC.

Only a few counts were recorded for this clone. V usage is TRBV6-6 and J usage is TRBJ2-1; 7 positions agree with TRBD2. Trimming removed 2 bases from V and 5 bases from J; junction bases left unmatched: 6. Germline CDR1 reads MNHNY; CDR2 reads SVGAGI (reference sequence). This CDR3 contains 15 residues. The CDR3 sequence: CASSYGVGRDNEQFF. DNA for the CDR3: TGTGCCAGCAGTTACGGAGTTGGGAGGGACAATGAGCAGTTCTTC.

This clone was counted a few times. The chain combines TRBV7-9 with TRBJ1-1; TRBD1 might be the D (5 bases). Germline CDR1 is SEHNR and CDR2 is FQNEAQ (reference sequence). CDR3 size: 14 residues. With 6 bases removed from V and 1 base from J, the gap between germline ends came to 12 bases. The CDR3 DNA reads TGTGCCAGCAGTTCGGACAATACGAACACTGAAGCTTTCTTT. Amino acids: CASSSDNTNTEAFF.